These T cell receptor beta chains were read from a single sample in a study of blood T cell repertoires in COVID-19. Sequencing used immunoSEQ multiplex PCR; TCRdb keeps in-frame clones, though not all of them. The table shows about 240,000 clones, with approximately 88% occurring only once. Sequencing input: PBMCs or T cells enriched from blood (not recorded which). These receptors all stem from a woman aged 30 to 39 with acute COVID-19. Each CDR3 is given with its conserved first and last residue. The order of the fields is V gene, clone size, J gene, D gene, CDR3 DNA, CDR3 protein. D genes are given only for firm matches. Not all rows give a size; the values are once, few, many and, for expanded clones, a class.

TRBV19	NA	TRBJ1-1	NA	TGTGCCAGTACCCCCGACAGGCAGGGGACTGAAGCTTTCTTT	CASTPDRQGTEAFF
TRBV11-2	NA	TRBJ2-3	NA	TGTGCCAGCAGCCCCCGAAAGCAGCGAACAGATACGCAGTATTTT	CASSPRKQRTDTQYF
TRBV28	NA	TRBJ1-6	TRBD1	TGTGCCAGCAGTACCGGGACAGGTAGTATCAGTCGTCATTCACCCCTCCACTTT	CASSTGTGSISRHSPLHF
TRBV19	NA	TRBJ1-2	TRBD1	TGTGCCAGTAGGAAGGGGGCGAACTATGGCTACACCTTC	CASRKGANYGYTF
TRBV9	NA	TRBJ2-3	TRBD1	TGTGCCAGCAGCGTGTACCGGGACAGGGAATTAGATACGCAGTATTTT	CASSVYRDRELDTQYF
TRBV5-1	NA	TRBJ1-6	NA	TGCGCCAGCAGCGTAGTAGGGGAAAATTCACCCCTCCACTTT	CASSVVGENSPLHF
TRBV29-1	once	TRBJ2-1	TRBD2	TGCAGCGTTCAGCGGGGGGATTACAATGAGCAGTTCTTC	CSVQRGDYNEQFF
TRBV5-1	NA	TRBJ2-5	TRBD2	TGCGCCAGCAGCTTGGACAGCGGGGGGGAAGAGACCCAGTACTTC	CASSLDSGGEETQYF
TRBV6-5	NA	TRBJ2-7	NA	TGTGCCAGCAGTCGAAGGGGGACCTCCTACGAGCAGTACTTC	CASSRRGTSYEQYF
TRBV2	NA	TRBJ1-2	TRBD1	TGTGCCAGCAGTCCCACAGGGGGCGTTTGGAACTATGGCTACACCTTC	CASSPTGGVWNYGYTF
TRBV29-1	few	TRBJ1-2	TRBD1	TGCAGCGTTGGCCCTACAGGGGGCGACTCTGGCTACACCTTC	CSVGPTGGDSGYTF
TRBV11-2	NA	TRBJ1-2	TRBD1	TGTGCCAGCAGCTTAGCATGGAGACGGACAGGGGGCCAGAGTAAGGGCTACACCTTC	CASSLAWRRTGGQSKGYTF
TRBV11-2	NA	TRBJ2-3	TRBD2	TGTGCCAGCAGCCTCCAGCGGGGGGGTGCAGATACGCAGTATTTT	CASSLQRGGADTQYF
TRBV5-1	NA	TRBJ2-2	NA	TGCGCCAGCAGCTTGCTCCCCTCGAATAGAGGGAGTCTGAACACCGGGGAGCTGTTTTTT	CASSLLPSNRGSLNTGELFF
TRBV16	NA	TRBJ2-7	TRBD1	TGTGCCAGCAGCCCTGGGACAGTCTCCTACGAGCAGTACTTC	CASSPGTVSYEQYF
TRBV15	NA	TRBJ1-4	NA	TGTGCCACCAGCGCAGAACTCCCGGCGGCAGGGCTGTCGCATGAAAAACTGTTTTTT	CATSAELPAAGLSHEKLFF